This entry features one T cell receptor beta chain sequence. There is no known antigen for this receptor. It has no much larger one-base neighbor in the sample; base qualities were not kept. The data are from a study of metastatic and nonmetastatic thyroid tumors (dated by TCRdb to 2018 to 2021). Turning to the overall study: The researchers compared repertoires between peripheral blood samples and tumor or nodule tissue samples from patients with malignant or benign thyroid disease.

The paper's findings and limits, for the study overall: In both blood and tumor samples, malignant tumors were reported to have significantly higher TCR beta diversity than benign nodules.

The library was built by means of PCR. Sequencing used an Illumina HiSeq 4000. High-throughput sequencing was used to profile the TCR beta-chain CDR3 region of each patient. Under the source paper's analysis protocol: Drawing on CDR3 differences between clinicopathological groups, the researchers built a classifier meant to tell apart patients with distant-metastatic papillary thyroid cancer. The Shannon index was used to assess repertoire diversity, and the Morisita-Horn index was used to assess tumor-blood repertoire similarity. The public reads were reprocessed in TCRdb via fastp at Q25 and MiXCR, keeping in-frame beta chains. The V and J calls come from TCRdb's annotation, not from the publication. The sample table lists fewer than 25,000 clones, more than 15% of them with a count of one. Around 2.5% of the sample lies in the top ten. V is reduced by 0 bases and J by 2 bases, leaving a spacing of 7 bases between them. The CDR3 measures 14 amino acids from cysteine to phenylalanine. Only the CDR3 DNA is retained, 42 bases long and in frame from the first base. CDR1 and CDR2, per the germline V gene (reference sequence), are LNHNV and YYDKDF.

Before undergoing thyroid surgery, none of the patients had been given any kind of treatment. Using T-cell receptor beta sequencing, the study looked back at clinical samples from patients collected from the early 2010s to the late 2010s. The sample was adjacent normal tissue. This sequence originates from a male donor with papillary thyroid cancer or a benign thyroid nodule (not recorded which). Some clones in this sample may be carry-over from other donors' samples. The V and J segments used are TRBV15 and TRBJ1-1; the D gene is unclear. The CDR3 here reads CATSRDPINTEAFF. DNA sequence: TGTGCCACCAGCAGAGATCCTATTAACACTGAAGCTTTCTTT.